This T cell receptor beta chain comes out of a study of response to subunit inactivated influenza vaccine. Study results and caveats: The study's authors posited that every seasonal influenza vaccination enlists few new T cells.

On this clonotype: Its antigen is still unknown. A clone one base away is much larger, so this may be a read error.

With 1 base clipped from V and 9 bases from J, the junction kept 8 bases outside the gene matches. This CDR3 comprises 14 residues. Germline V gene sequence: CDR1 SGHVS, CDR2 FNYEAQ. TCRdb used MiXCR to reprocess the RT-PCR reads, holding one entry per CDR3 protein. The sample includes 500,000 to 600,000 distinct CDR3 sequences, over 10% of them seen just once. This chain links TRBV7-6 with TRBJ2-5; 7 bases match TRBD1. Material: PBMCs from blood, obtained roughly 45 days after vaccination. The TCR originated in a man between 50 and 59 years old who received an inactivated influenza vaccine. The DNA for the CDR3 is TGTGCCAGCAGCTTAGGGGGCGTTCAGGGGGCCCAGTACTTC. As protein: CASSLGGVQGAQYF.